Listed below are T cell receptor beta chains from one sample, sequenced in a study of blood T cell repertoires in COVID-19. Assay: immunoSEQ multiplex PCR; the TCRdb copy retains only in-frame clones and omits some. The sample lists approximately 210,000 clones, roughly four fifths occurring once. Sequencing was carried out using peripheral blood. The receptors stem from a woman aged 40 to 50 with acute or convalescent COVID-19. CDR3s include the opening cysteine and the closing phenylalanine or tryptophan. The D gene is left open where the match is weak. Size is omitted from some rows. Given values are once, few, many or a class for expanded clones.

CASSLTSGITYNEQFF TGTGCCAGCAGCCTGACTAGCGGGATAACCTACAATGAGCAGTTCTTC 16 TRBJ2-1 NA TRBV9 TRBD2
CASSQEPGGNYGYTF TGCGCCAGCAGCCAAGAACCAGGAGGTAACTATGGCTACACCTTC 15 TRBJ1-2 NA TRBV4-1 NA
CASSYRVGLSEAFF TGTGCCAGCAGTTACAGAGTCGGTTTATCAGAAGCTTTCTTT 14 TRBJ1-1 NA TRBV6-6 NA
CATSDATGVGETQYF TGTGCCACCAGTGATGCGACAGGGGTTGGGGAGACCCAGTACTTC 15 TRBJ2-5 NA TRBV24-1 TRBD1
CASSGPTGANYGYTF TGTGCCAGCAGCGGGCCGACAGGGGCGAACTATGGCTACACCTTC 15 TRBJ1-2 NA TRBV9 TRBD1
CASSPVRTNNEQFF TGCGCCAGCAGCCCGGTACGGACTAACAATGAGCAGTTCTTC 14 TRBJ2-1 few TRBV4-3 NA
CASSYTGGASYEQYF TGCGCCAGCAGTTACACAGGGGGCGCGTCCTACGAGCAGTACTTC 15 TRBJ2-7 NA TRBV4-1 TRBD1
CASRYGVSSGEQYF TGCGCCAGCAGGTACGGAGTTAGCTCGGGAGAGCAGTACTTC 14 TRBJ2-7 NA TRBV5-1 NA
CASSLIPGQRLQDEQFF TGTGCCAGCAGCTTAATTCCGGGACAGAGGTTGCAAGATGAGCAGTTCTTC 17 TRBJ2-1 NA TRBV11-2 TRBD1
CASSEGLAIYNEQFF TGTGCCAGCAGCGAGGGACTAGCGATTTACAATGAGCAGTTCTTC 15 TRBJ2-1 NA TRBV7-2 TRBD2
CAISGAGGRYEQYF TGTGCCATCAGTGGAGCGGGAGGGCGATACGAGCAGTACTTC 14 TRBJ2-7 NA TRBV10-3 TRBD2
CSPGQGAADTGELFF TGTTCCCCGGGACAGGGGGCGGCGGACACCGGGGAGCTGTTTTTT 15 TRBJ2-2 NA TRBV19 TRBD1
CASSLASTLDEQYF TGTGCCAGCAGCTTAGCGTCTACCCTGGACGAGCAGTACTTC 14 TRBJ2-7 NA TRBV11-2 NA
CASSQGRRTGELFF TGTGCCAGCAGCCAAGGGAGAAGAACCGGGGAGCTGTTTTTT 14 TRBJ2-2 NA TRBV3-1/TRBV3-2 NA
CATSPLPLAGKTNEQFF TGTGCCACCAGCCCTTTACCTCTAGCGGGAAAAACCAATGAGCAGTTCTTC 17 TRBJ2-1 NA TRBV15 TRBD2
CASSDGEGAEGYTF TGTGCCAGCAGTGACGGAGAGGGGGCGGAAGGCTACACCTTC 14 TRBJ1-2 NA TRBV6-4 TRBD1
CASSRPGQVHYGYTF TGTGCCAGCAGCCGTCCGGGACAGGTCCACTATGGCTACACCTTC 15 TRBJ1-2 NA TRBV5-7 TRBD1
CASSPRDRSWYGYTF TGCGCCAGCAGCCCCCGGGACAGAAGCTGGTATGGCTACACCTTC 15 TRBJ1-2 NA TRBV4-3 TRBD1
CASSQDRGDTGELFF TGCGCCAGCAGCCAAGATAGGGGTGACACCGGGGAGCTGTTTTTT 15 TRBJ2-2 NA TRBV4-3 NA
CASSNYGRVNEKLFF TGTGCCAGCAGCAATTATGGCAGGGTGAATGAAAAACTGTTTTTT 15 TRBJ1-4 NA TRBV21-1 NA
CASSGGTSGSSYNEQFF TGCGCCAGCAGCGGTGGGACTAGCGGGAGCTCCTACAATGAGCAGTTCTTC 17 TRBJ2-1 NA TRBV5-1 TRBD2
CASSRPGQVDEQYF TGTGCCAGCAGTCGCCCCGGTCAGGTTGACGAGCAGTACTTC 14 TRBJ2-7 NA TRBV12-1 NA
CSASLGAYGYTF TGCAGTGCTAGTTTGGGGGCCTATGGCTACACCTTC 12 TRBJ1-2 NA TRBV20-1 NA
CATGDSSGGGDTQYF TGTGCCACCGGGGACTCCAGCGGGGGCGGGGATACGCAGTATTTT 15 TRBJ2-3 NA TRBV24-1 TRBD2
CASSSEAHGTDTQYF TGTGCCAGCAGCTCGGAGGCTCACGGAACAGATACGCAGTATTTT 15 TRBJ2-3 NA TRBV5-6 NA
CASSQGQGDSPLHF TGCGCCAGCAGCCAAGGACAGGGGGATTCACCCCTCCACTTT 14 TRBJ1-6 few TRBV4-1 TRBD1
CATSDETNTGELFF TGTGCCACCAGTGATGAGACAAACACCGGGGAGCTGTTTTTT 14 TRBJ2-2 NA TRBV24-1 NA
CASSRMRRGLGTDTQYF TGTGCCAGCAGCCGAATGCGTCGGGGACTGGGCACAGATACGCAGTATTTT 17 TRBJ2-3 few TRBV7-9 NA
CASSTQDGGSNQPQHF TGTGCCAGCAGTACTCAAGACGGGGGAAGCAATCAGCCCCAGCATTTT 16 TRBJ1-5 few TRBV27 NA
CAYSHQPQHF TGTGCCTACAGCCATCAGCCCCAGCATTTT 10 TRBJ1-5 few TRBV24-1 NA
CASSLLRTSGGRNEQFF TGTGCCAGCAGCCTCCTACGGACTAGCGGCGGGCGGAATGAGCAGTTCTTC 17 TRBJ2-1 NA TRBV7-9 TRBD2
CASSLGTANTGELFF TGTGCCAGCAGCTTAGGGACAGCGAACACCGGGGAGCTGTTTTTT 15 TRBJ2-2 NA TRBV7-8 NA
CASSTSGTGRVGYTF TGTGCCAGTAGTACCTCCGGGACAGGCCGTGTCGGCTACACCTTC 15 TRBJ1-2 NA TRBV19 TRBD1
CASSLAAGTGTYEQYF TGCGCCAGCAGCTTGGCGGCCGGGACAGGGACCTACGAGCAGTACTTC 16 TRBJ2-7 few TRBV5-1 TRBD1
CASSYSALLGQGTDTQYF TGTGCCAGCAGTTACTCGGCTTTATTGGGCCAGGGGACAGATACGCAGTATTTT 18 TRBJ2-3 few TRBV6-2/TRBV6-3 NA
CASSLEQYYEQYF TGTGCCAGCAGCCTGGAGCAGTACTACGAGCAGTACTTC 13 TRBJ2-7 NA TRBV11-2 NA
CASSRGGPYNEQFF TGCGCCAGCAGTCGGGGGGGCCCATACAATGAGCAGTTCTTC 14 TRBJ2-1 NA TRBV5-1 TRBD2